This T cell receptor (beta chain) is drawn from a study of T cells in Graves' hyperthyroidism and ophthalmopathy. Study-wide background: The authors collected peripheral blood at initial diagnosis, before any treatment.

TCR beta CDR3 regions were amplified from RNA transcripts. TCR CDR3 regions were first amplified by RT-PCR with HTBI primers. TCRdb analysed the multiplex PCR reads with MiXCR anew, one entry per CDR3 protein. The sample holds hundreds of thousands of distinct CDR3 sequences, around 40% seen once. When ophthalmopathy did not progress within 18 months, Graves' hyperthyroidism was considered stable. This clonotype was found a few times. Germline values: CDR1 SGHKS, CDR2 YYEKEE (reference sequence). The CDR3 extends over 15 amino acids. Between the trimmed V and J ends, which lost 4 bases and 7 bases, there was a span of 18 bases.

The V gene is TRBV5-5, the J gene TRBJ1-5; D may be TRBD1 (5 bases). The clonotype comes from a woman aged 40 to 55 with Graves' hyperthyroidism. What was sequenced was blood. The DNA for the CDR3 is TGTGCCAGCAGCCAAGATGGGCAGGGTGAGCAGCCCCAGCATTTT. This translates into CASSQDGQGEQPQHF.